This is a list of T cell receptor beta chains from one sample in a study of blood T cell repertoires in COVID-19. This table comes from immunoSEQ multiplex PCR, and its TCRdb copy is limited to in-frame clones, with some not included. This table holds some 350,000 clones, more than 85% found once. Sequencing was done on a sample of peripheral blood. These receptors all stem from a human donor in a cohort sampled during active COVID-19. Each CDR3 is given with its conserved first and last residue. A D gene is named only where the DNA matches it firmly. Where a row states a size, it is once, few, many or the class of an expanded clone; other rows omit it.

clone size: NA
V gene: TRBV5-1
D gene: NA
J gene: TRBJ2-3
CDR3 DNA: TGCGCCAGCAGCCCAGCCAGGGGCAGTGTGGGCGGGGATACGCAGTATTTT
CDR3 protein: CASSPARGSVGGDTQYF

clone size: NA
V gene: TRBV28
D gene: TRBD1
J gene: TRBJ2-3
CDR3 DNA: TGTGCCAGCAGTTTATCCCTGACAGGGGGCGTTACAGATACGCAGTATTTT
CDR3 protein: CASSLSLTGGVTDTQYF

clone size: NA
V gene: TRBV19
D gene: NA
J gene: TRBJ2-2
CDR3 DNA: TGTGCCAGTAGTACTAGAGAGATAATAGGGGAGCTGTTTTTT
CDR3 protein: CASSTREIIGELFF

clone size: NA
V gene: TRBV11-2
D gene: NA
J gene: TRBJ2-1
CDR3 DNA: TGTGCCAGCAGCTCAATCAAGCGGAAGACTAATGAGCAGTTCTTC
CDR3 protein: CASSSIKRKTNEQFF

clone size: NA
V gene: TRBV9
D gene: TRBD1
J gene: TRBJ2-2
CDR3 DNA: TGTGCCAGCAGCGTTACAGGGGGCGGTGGCACCGGGGAGCTGTTTTTT
CDR3 protein: CASSVTGGGGTGELFF

clone size: NA
V gene: TRBV3-1/TRBV3-2
D gene: TRBD2
J gene: TRBJ2-1
CDR3 DNA: TGTGCCAGCAGCCAAGTCGGAAGCGGGATAGGTGAGCAGTTCTTC
CDR3 protein: CASSQVGSGIGEQFF

clone size: NA
V gene: TRBV6-1
D gene: NA
J gene: TRBJ2-5
CDR3 DNA: TGTGCCAGCAGTGAAGTTGGGCAGGAAGAGACCCAGTACTTC
CDR3 protein: CASSEVGQEETQYF

clone size: NA
V gene: TRBV28
D gene: TRBD1
J gene: TRBJ2-1
CDR3 DNA: TGTGCCAGCAGCGCAACCCCATCGGGACAGGCAAACAATGAGCAGTTCTTC
CDR3 protein: CASSATPSGQANNEQFF

clone size: NA
V gene: TRBV7-9
D gene: TRBD1
J gene: TRBJ1-1
CDR3 DNA: TGTGCCAGCAGCTTAGCCGACAGGGCGGTGAGTGAAGCTTTCTTT
CDR3 protein: CASSLADRAVSEAFF

clone size: NA
V gene: TRBV28
D gene: TRBD1
J gene: TRBJ2-5
CDR3 DNA: TGTGCCAGCAGCCGAGGGACAGGAGAGGTAGAGACCCAGTACTTC
CDR3 protein: CASSRGTGEVETQYF

clone size: NA
V gene: TRBV19
D gene: TRBD1
J gene: TRBJ2-6
CDR3 DNA: TGTGCCACTGAAACAGGGGATGGGGCCAACGTCCTGACTTTC
CDR3 protein: CATETGDGANVLTF

clone size: NA
V gene: TRBV6-2/TRBV6-3
D gene: TRBD2
J gene: TRBJ2-3
CDR3 DNA: TGTGCCAGCAGTTACCACGCTGGGGTAGCGGGAGAAGATACGCAGTATTTT
CDR3 protein: CASSYHAGVAGEDTQYF

clone size: NA
V gene: TRBV24-1
D gene: TRBD2
J gene: TRBJ2-5
CDR3 DNA: TGTGCCACCAGTGGCGGGGGGGGCTTACAAGAGACCCAGTACTTC
CDR3 protein: CATSGGGGLQETQYF

clone size: once
V gene: TRBV29-1
D gene: NA
J gene: TRBJ2-7
CDR3 DNA: TGCAGCGTTGTTCAGGGTTACGAGCAGTACTTC
CDR3 protein: CSVVQGYEQYF

clone size: NA
V gene: TRBV7-9
D gene: TRBD1
J gene: TRBJ1-6
CDR3 DNA: TGTGCCACCAGGACAGGGGAAAATTCACCCCTCCACTTT
CDR3 protein: CATRTGENSPLHF

clone size: NA
V gene: TRBV7-9
D gene: NA
J gene: TRBJ1-6
CDR3 DNA: TGTGCCAGCAGCTCCCCCTCCGGGAATTCACCCCTCCACTTT
CDR3 protein: CASSSPSGNSPLHF

clone size: NA
V gene: TRBV6-2/TRBV6-3
D gene: TRBD2
J gene: TRBJ2-1
CDR3 DNA: TGTGCCAGCAGCGTGCGGGAGGGCCAGGGTGAGCAGTTCTTC
CDR3 protein: CASSVREGQGEQFF

clone size: NA
V gene: TRBV5-1
D gene: NA
J gene: TRBJ1-1
CDR3 DNA: TGCGCCAGCAGCTTCAATCGGGACACTGAAGCTTTCTTT
CDR3 protein: CASSFNRDTEAFF

clone size: NA
V gene: TRBV9
D gene: NA
J gene: TRBJ2-3
CDR3 DNA: TGTGCCAGCAGCGTCGGCGGGGCTGGCACAGATACGCAGTATTTT
CDR3 protein: CASSVGGAGTDTQYF

clone size: NA
V gene: TRBV14
D gene: TRBD2
J gene: TRBJ2-7
CDR3 DNA: TGTGCCAGCAGCCAAGGACTAGCGGATTACGAGCAGTACTTC
CDR3 protein: CASSQGLADYEQYF

clone size: NA
V gene: TRBV19
D gene: NA
J gene: TRBJ1-5
CDR3 DNA: TGTGCCAGTACTCCTGGGGGGGCGGTTCAGCCCCAGCATTTT
CDR3 protein: CASTPGGAVQPQHF

clone size: NA
V gene: TRBV30
D gene: TRBD2
J gene: TRBJ2-7
CDR3 DNA: TGTGCCTGGGTAGCGGGAGGCTCCTACGAGCAGTACTTC
CDR3 protein: CAWVAGGSYEQYF

clone size: NA
V gene: TRBV25-1
D gene: TRBD1
J gene: TRBJ2-2
CDR3 DNA: TGTGCCAGCAGTGAACGCCCCTCGGGACAGCTCACCGGGGAGCTGTTTTTT
CDR3 protein: CASSERPSGQLTGELFF

clone size: NA
V gene: TRBV2
D gene: NA
J gene: TRBJ2-2
CDR3 DNA: TGTGCCAGTCTTAGGGGGAGGGGAAACACCGGGGAGCTGTTTTTT
CDR3 protein: CASLRGRGNTGELFF